A single sample is the source of the 18 T cell receptor beta chains below, sequenced in a study of blood T cells in healthy people across ages. For the second PCR, which ran for 7 to 11 cycles, a sample-barcoded 5' primer and a J-beta primer mix were used. TCRdb processed the 5' RACE reads anew with MiXCR; each CDR3 protein has one entry. The sample contains some 1.1 million distinct CDR3 sequences, 35% to 40% of which appear only once. Source material: blood. These receptor sequences come from a man aged 18 to 29 in good health.

The chain is built from TRBV7-8 and TRBJ2-1, with 7 positions matching TRBD1. The better agreement between TRBJ2-7 and the DNA end casts doubt on the J call. The V gene's germline CDR1 is SGHVS and CDR2 FQNEAQ. The CDR3 loop spans 15 amino acids. The CDR3 sequence is CASSLVGTAYNEQYF. The CDR3 coding sequence is TGTGCCAGCAGCTTAGTGGGGACAGCTTACAATGAGCAGTACTTC.

This clonotype was observed a few times. The J gene is TRBJ2-3, the V gene TRBV14, with TRBD2 matching 13 bases. The CDR3 loop spans 16 amino acids. CDR1 and CDR2 from the germline V gene are SGHDN and FVKESK. V lost 6 bases, J lost 7 bases, and 10 bases stayed unmatched. Written as DNA, the CDR3 is TGTGCCAGCAGTCCCAAGGGGACTAGCGGGAATCATACGCAGTATTTT. Its translation is CASSPKGTSGNHTQYF.

The V and J genes are TRBV29-1 and TRBJ2-5; D gene ambiguous. Germline V gives CDR1 SQVTM, CDR2 ANQGSEA. The V end lost 4 bases, the J end lost 4 bases, and 7 bases lay between the germline ends. CDR3 size: 11 residues. DNA for the CDR3: TGCAGCGTTGTGAGACGAGAGACCCAGTACTTC. Encoded protein: CSVVRRETQYF.

The gene calls are TRBV12-3 or TRBV12-4 and TRBJ1-4; D might be TRBD1 (5 bases). V lost 3 bases and J lost 2, with 10 bases in between. This CDR3 is built from 15 residues. This CDR3 reads CASSFAGGTNEKLFF. CDR3 nucleotides: TGTGCCAGCAGTTTCGCGGGGGGGACTAATGAAAAACTGTTTTTT.

This clonotype was detected only a few times. This chain links TRBV27 with TRBJ1-6; D ambiguous. The V gene's germline CDR1 is MNHEY and CDR2 SMNVEV (reference sequence). Deletions cut 5 bases from V and 7 bases from J, with 6 bases between. The CDR3 is 12 residues long. In DNA form, the CDR3 reads TGTGCCAGCAGTAAACAGAATTCACCCCTCCACTTT. Its translation: CASSKQNSPLHF.

CDR3 protein: CASRRGTDEKLFF. DNA of the CDR3: TGTGCCAGCAGGCGCGGGACCGATGAAAAACTGTTTTTT. The rearrangement joins TRBV12-3 or TRBV12-4 to TRBJ1-4; TRBD1 might be the D (5 bases). With 6 bases removed from V and 6 bases from J, the gap between germline ends came to 11 bases. The CDR3 extends over 13 amino acids.

This clonotype was seen once. One end of the junction varies from germline; a read error may be responsible. This chain uses TRBV12-3 or TRBV12-4 with TRBJ1-5; a possible D gene is TRBD1 (6 bases). CDR3 length: 14 amino acids. The CDR3 is CASTMGGPNRPQHF. Here the CDR3 DNA reads TGTGCCAGCACCATGGGGGGGCCGAATCGGCCCCAGCATTTT.

The V and J genes are TRBV12-3 or TRBV12-4 and TRBJ1-6, with a weak D call TRBD1 (6 bases). Trimming pared 7 bases from V and 0 bases from J, leaving 13 bases between. The CDR3 contains 16 residues. CDR3 DNA: TGTGCCAGCACCCCAGACAGGACCTCCTATAATTCACCCCTCCACTTT. Translating gives CASTPDRTSYNSPLHF.

The genes are TRBV9 and TRBJ2-2, with D perhaps matching TRBD2 (5 bases). CDR1 and CDR2 from the germline V gene are SGDLS and YYNGEE. V lost 3 bases, J lost 4 bases, and 10 bases lay in between. The CDR3 consists of 14 residues. CDR3: CASSGRGTTGELFF. The CDR3 DNA follows: TGTGCCAGCAGCGGACGGGGAACCACCGGGGAGCTGTTTTTT.

This clonotype was found a few times. V usage is TRBV6-5 and J usage is TRBJ1-5; a possible D gene is TRBD1 (5 bases). Germline CDR1 and CDR2: MNHEY and SVGAGI. The ends were cut back, 6 bases at V and 9 bases at J, with 18 bases in the middle. The CDR3 runs 14 residues. The CDR3 region has the DNA TGTGCCAGCAGAACCGTGGAGGGACGAGGGCCCCAGCATTTT. This translates into CASRTVEGRGPQHF.

The chain employs TRBV28 and TRBJ2-4, with 8 bases that match TRBD2. This CDR3 spans 15 amino acids. Per the germline V gene, CDR1 is MDHEN and CDR2 is SYDVKM. The V segment lost 8 bases and the J segment 3 bases; nucleotides outside the gene matches: 9. The CDR3 sequence is CASVPQAGGKNIQYF. Here the CDR3 DNA reads TGTGCCAGCGTCCCTCAGGCGGGGGGCAAAAACATTCAGTACTTC.

The chain recombines TRBV12-3 or TRBV12-4 with TRBJ2-3; 10 bases agree with TRBD2. Unmatched junction bases numbered 5, after V lost 8 bases and J lost 9 bases. The CDR3 loop spans 12 amino acids. This CDR3 is CASSQRGGTQYF. Here the CDR3 DNA reads TGTGCCAGCTCGCAGCGGGGGGGGACGCAGTATTTT.

This chain uses TRBV19 with TRBJ2-7, with a tentative D call TRBD1 (6 bases). Germline V gives CDR1 LNHDA, CDR2 SQIVND (reference sequence). This CDR3 is built from 14 residues. Trimming took 4 bases from V and 1 from J, leaving 11 bases between them. The CDR3 DNA sequence: TGTGCCAGTAGTACGCAAGGGGGTTCCTACGAGCAGTACTTC. This translates into CASSTQGGSYEQYF. The variable domain in full, with the rest retrieved from reference TRBV19 and TRBJ2-7, is DGGITQSPKYLFRKEGQNVTLSCEQNLNHDAMYWYRQDPGQGLRLIYYSQIVNDFQKGDIAEGYSVSREKKESFPLTVTSAQKNPTAFYLCASSTQGGSYEQYFGPGTRLTVT.

V usage is TRBV25-1 and J usage is TRBJ2-3; the D is unclear. Germline values: CDR1 MGHDK, CDR2 SYGVNS. V was trimmed by 2 bases and J by 4 bases, leaving 13 bases between them. There are 15 residues in the CDR3. CDR3 region: CASSEPTRAADTQYF. CDR3 sequence (DNA): TGTGCCAGCAGTGAACCTACCCGGGCCGCAGATACGCAGTATTTT.

The gene calls are TRBV11-2 and TRBJ2-1; D might be TRBD1 (6 bases). Trimming pared 1 base from V and 8 bases from J, leaving 21 bases between. The CDR3 is made up of 17 amino acids. CDR1 is SGHAT, CDR2 FQNNGV, per germline. DNA of the CDR3: TGTGCCAGCAGCTTAGGCGATGGGACACCTAAGGATTATGAGCAGTTCTTC. As protein: CASSLGDGTPKDYEQFF.

V usage is TRBV4-1 and J usage is TRBJ1-1; no clear D. Deletions cut 2 bases from V and 4 bases from J, with 14 bases between. This CDR3 comprises 15 residues. Germline lookup yields CDR1 MGHRA and CDR2 YSYEKL. The CDR3 region is CASSQSTLDFTEAFF. The CDR3 DNA sequence: TGCGCCAGCAGCCAATCGACCCTCGATTTCACTGAAGCTTTCTTT.

This clonotype was seen at least ten times. The V gene is TRBV4-2, the J gene TRBJ1-2; 7 positions agree with TRBD1. This CDR3 is 14 amino acids long. In germline, CDR1 is LGHNA, CDR2 YNFKEQ. Losses at the gene ends were 3 bases for V and 5 bases for J; bases not matched to a gene: 6. The CDR3 DNA sequence: TGTGCCAGCAGCCAGACGACAGGGTCGTATGGCTACACCTTC. This codes for CASSQTTGSYGYTF.

A note on this clonotype: An end of the junction differs from the germline gene, which may be a read error. V gene TRBV20-1 combines with J gene TRBJ2-5, with 7 bases that match TRBD1. In germline, CDR1 is DFQATT, CDR2 SNEGSKA (reference sequence). The length of the CDR3 is 12 residues. The CDR3: CSTRQGFGEQYF. CDR3 in DNA: TGCAGTACTAGACAGGGATTTGGTGAGCAGTACTTC.